This TCR beta chain originates from a study of T cells in localized non-small cell lung cancer. Broader study findings: Compared with tumor, uninvolved adjacent lung displayed greater T cell clonality, ranking highest overall. Only one tumor region was sequenced, so heterogeneity remains possible.

Clones were sequenced by immunoSEQ multiplex PCR, and TCRdb holds only the in-frame ones, with some missing. The data contain around 760 clones, roughly 25% of them seen just once; the ten biggest clones take up about 16%. About this clone: Its antigen is still unknown.

Trimming removed 0 bases from V and 2 bases from J, with 17 bases in between. The CDR3 consists of 17 residues. Germline V lookup: CDR1 LNHDA, CDR2 SQIVND (reference sequence). The chain couples TRBV19 to TRBJ2-7; D may be TRBD2 (6 bases). The sample in question was lung tumor tissue, obtained before any cancer treatment. This TCR derives from a male donor aged 60 or older with stage III squamous cell lung carcinoma. CDR3 nucleotides: TGTGCCAGTAGTATAGACCCCCGGAGGGCCCTAGCCTACGAGCAGTACTTC. Amino acid sequence: CASSIDPRRALAYEQYF.